A few counts support the clone carrying this T cell receptor beta chain. Its matching antigen is unknown. The sample originates from a study of T-cell reconstitution after alpha-beta-depleted transplantation in children. Findings and limits, study-wide: The study reportedly traced alpha-beta T cells about two months after transplant to several hundred expanded graft clones. It was newly produced T cells that mostly accounted for T-cell counts and diversity one year after transplant. Surviving recipient T cells and thymic progenitors produced the high day-60 TCRbeta diversity seen in some patients.

Unique molecular identifiers tagged the TCRbeta library. TCRdb processed the PCR reads anew with MiXCR; each CDR3 protein has one entry. The data hold roughly 790,000 distinct CDR3 sequences, with around 15% observed a single time. Trimming took 6 bases from V and 5 from J, leaving 12 bases between them. Germline V gene data show CDR1 as DFQATT and CDR2 as SNEGSKA (reference sequence). This CDR3 contains 12 residues. The receptor comes from a male patient between 5 and 17 years old who had a stem cell transplant for acute lymphoblastic leukemia, so the T cells may come from the graft donor. This material consisted of PBMCs, mostly from graft donor cells, taken 360 days after TCRalphabeta/CD19-depleted stem cell transplant. The genes are TRBV20-1 and TRBJ2-3; D call uncertain. The CDR3 region has the DNA TGCAGTGCATCCAATACAGTAGATACGCAGTATTTT. This gives the protein CSASNTVDTQYF.